This T cell receptor beta chain derives from a study of T cells after yellow fever vaccination. The length of the CDR3 is 14 residues. Per germline, CDR1 LNHDA and CDR2 SQIVND (reference sequence). Between the trimmed V and J ends, which lost 5 bases and 5 bases, there was a span of 12 bases. TCRdb used MiXCR to reprocess the 5' RACE reads, holding one entry per CDR3 protein. The data contain 50,000 to 75,000 distinct CDR3 sequences, roughly 7.4% of them singletons. The chain joins TRBV19 to TRBJ2-2; D remains unclear. The sequence came from a man aged 18 to 30 who received the YFV17D yellow fever vaccine. The specimen comprised CD8+ T cells sorted from PBMCs, sampled on the day of the first yellow fever vaccination. CDR3 sequence: CASSPGLGTGELFF. The CDR3 DNA sequence: TGTGCCAGTAGTCCGGGTTTAGGAACCGGGGAGCTGTTTTTT.